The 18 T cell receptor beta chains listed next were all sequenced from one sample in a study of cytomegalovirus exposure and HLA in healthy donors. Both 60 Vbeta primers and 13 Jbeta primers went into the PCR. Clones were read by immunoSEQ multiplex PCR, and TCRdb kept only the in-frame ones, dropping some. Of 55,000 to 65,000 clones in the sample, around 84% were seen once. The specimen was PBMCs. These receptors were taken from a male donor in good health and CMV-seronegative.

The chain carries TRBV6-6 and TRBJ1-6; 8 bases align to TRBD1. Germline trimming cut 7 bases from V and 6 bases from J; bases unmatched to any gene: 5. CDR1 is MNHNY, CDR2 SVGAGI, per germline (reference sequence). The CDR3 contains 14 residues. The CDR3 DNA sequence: TGTGCCAGCAATACGGGACAGGTTAATTCACCCCTCCACTTT. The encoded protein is CASNTGQVNSPLHF.

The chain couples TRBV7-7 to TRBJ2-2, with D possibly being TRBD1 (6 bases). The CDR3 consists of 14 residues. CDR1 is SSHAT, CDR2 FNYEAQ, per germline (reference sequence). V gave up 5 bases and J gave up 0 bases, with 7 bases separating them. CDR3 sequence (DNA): TGTGCCAGCAGCGGGACATCGAACACCGGGGAGCTGTTTTTT. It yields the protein CASSGTSNTGELFF.

The CDR3 sequence: CASSPTSGRNNEQFF. CDR3 DNA sequence: TGTGCCAGCAGCCCGACTAGCGGGAGAAACAATGAGCAGTTCTTC. This chain connects TRBV7-8 to TRBJ2-1; TRBD2 aligns across 12 bases. This CDR3 comprises 15 residues. J gave up 5 bases and V 5 bases, and 4 bases lay outside the gene matches. CDR1 is SGHVS, CDR2 FQNEAQ, per germline.

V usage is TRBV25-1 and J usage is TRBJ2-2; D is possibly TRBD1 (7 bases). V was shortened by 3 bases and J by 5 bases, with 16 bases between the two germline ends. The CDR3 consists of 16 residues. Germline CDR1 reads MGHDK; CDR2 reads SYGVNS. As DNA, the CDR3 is TGTGCCAGCAGTGACCCGACAGGGCGGGGAACCGGGGAGCTGTTTTTT. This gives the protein CASSDPTGRGTGELFF.

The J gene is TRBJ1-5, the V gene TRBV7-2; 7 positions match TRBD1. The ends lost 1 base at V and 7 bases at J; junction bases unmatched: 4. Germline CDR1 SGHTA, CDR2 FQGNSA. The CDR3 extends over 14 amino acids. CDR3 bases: TGTGCCAGCAGCTTAGGACAGGGAATACAGCCCCAGCATTTT. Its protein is CASSLGQGIQPQHF.

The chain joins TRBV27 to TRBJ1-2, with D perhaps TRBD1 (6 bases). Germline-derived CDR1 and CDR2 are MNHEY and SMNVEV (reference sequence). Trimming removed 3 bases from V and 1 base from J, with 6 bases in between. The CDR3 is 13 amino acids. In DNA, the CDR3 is TGTGCCAGCAGTTTGGACAGTAACTATGGCTACACCTTC. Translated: CASSLDSNYGYTF.

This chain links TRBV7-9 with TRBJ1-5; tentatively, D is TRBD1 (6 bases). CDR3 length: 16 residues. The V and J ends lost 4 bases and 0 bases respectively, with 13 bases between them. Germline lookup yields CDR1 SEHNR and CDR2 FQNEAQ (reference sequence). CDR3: CASSSNTGYSNQPQHF. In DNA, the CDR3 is TGTGCCAGCAGCTCGAATACAGGGTATAGCAATCAGCCCCAGCATTTT. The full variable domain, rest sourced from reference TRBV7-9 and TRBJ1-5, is DTGVSQNPRHKITKRGQNVTFRCDPISEHNRLYWYRQTLGQGPEFLTYFQNEAQLEKSRLLSDRFSAERPKGSFSTLEIQRTEQGDSAMYLCASSSNTGYSNQPQHFGDGTRLSIL.

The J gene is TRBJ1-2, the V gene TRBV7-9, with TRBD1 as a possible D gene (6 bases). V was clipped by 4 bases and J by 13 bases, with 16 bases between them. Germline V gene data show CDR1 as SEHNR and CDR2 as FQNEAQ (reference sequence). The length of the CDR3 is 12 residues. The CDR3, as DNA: TGTGCCAGCAGCTCGGGCCCGGACAGAAGCACCTTC. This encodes CASSSGPDRSTF.

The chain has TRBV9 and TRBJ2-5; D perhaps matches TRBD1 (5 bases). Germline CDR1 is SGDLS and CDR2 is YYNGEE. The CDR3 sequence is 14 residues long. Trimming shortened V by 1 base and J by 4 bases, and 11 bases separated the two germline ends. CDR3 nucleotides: TGTGCCAGCAGCGTACATCCGCAGGGAGAGACCCAGTACTTC. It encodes CASSVHPQGETQYF.

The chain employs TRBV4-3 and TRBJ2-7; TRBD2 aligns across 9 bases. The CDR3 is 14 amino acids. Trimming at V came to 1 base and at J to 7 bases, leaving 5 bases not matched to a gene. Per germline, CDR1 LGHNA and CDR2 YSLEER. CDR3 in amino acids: CASSQVGGGEEQYF. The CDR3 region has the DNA TGCGCCAGCAGCCAAGTAGGCGGGGGGGAGGAGCAGTACTTC.

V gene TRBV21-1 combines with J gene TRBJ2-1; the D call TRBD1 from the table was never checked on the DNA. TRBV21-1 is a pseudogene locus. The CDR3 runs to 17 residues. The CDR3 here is CASSRPRQGSLYNEQFF. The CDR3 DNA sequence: TGTGCCAGCAGCCGTCCTCGACAGGGGTCCCTTTATAATGAGCAGTTCTTC.

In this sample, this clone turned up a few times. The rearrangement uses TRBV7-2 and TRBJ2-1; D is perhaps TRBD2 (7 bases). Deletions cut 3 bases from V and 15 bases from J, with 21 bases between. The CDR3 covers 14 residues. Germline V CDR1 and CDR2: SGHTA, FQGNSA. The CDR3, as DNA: TGTGCCAGCAGCTTTCTTGGCGGGGGCGAGAGCTGGTTCTTC. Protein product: CASSFLGGGESWFF.

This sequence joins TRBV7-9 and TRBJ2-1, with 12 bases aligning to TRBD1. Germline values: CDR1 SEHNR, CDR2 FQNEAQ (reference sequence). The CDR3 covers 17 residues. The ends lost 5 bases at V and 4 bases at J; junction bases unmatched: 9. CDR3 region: CASSGEGQGAPYNEQFF. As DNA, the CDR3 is TGTGCCAGCAGCGGGGAGGGACAGGGGGCGCCTTACAATGAGCAGTTCTTC.

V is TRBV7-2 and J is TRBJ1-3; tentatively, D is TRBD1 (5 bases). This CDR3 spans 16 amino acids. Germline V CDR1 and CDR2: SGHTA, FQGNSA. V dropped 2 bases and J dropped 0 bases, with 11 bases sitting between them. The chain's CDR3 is CASSLTAGPSGNTIYF. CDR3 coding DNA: TGTGCCAGCAGCTTAACCGCAGGGCCCTCTGGAAACACCATATATTTT.

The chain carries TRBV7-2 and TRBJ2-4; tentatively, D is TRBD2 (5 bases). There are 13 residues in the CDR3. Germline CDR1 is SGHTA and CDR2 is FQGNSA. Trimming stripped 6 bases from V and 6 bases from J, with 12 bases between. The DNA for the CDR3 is TGTGCCAGCAGTCTGGACTTCGGAAACATTCAGTACTTC. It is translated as CASSLDFGNIQYF.

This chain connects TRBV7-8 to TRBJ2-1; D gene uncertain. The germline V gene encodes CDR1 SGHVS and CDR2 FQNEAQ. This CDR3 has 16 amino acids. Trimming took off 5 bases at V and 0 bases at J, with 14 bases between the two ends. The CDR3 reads CASSPRVSTSYNEQFF. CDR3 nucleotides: TGTGCCAGCAGCCCCCGGGTCTCTACCTCCTACAATGAGCAGTTCTTC.

For the CDR3, the DNA is TGTGCCAGTAGTATCCGGCCGACAGGGGAAAATTCACCCCTCCACTTT. Translation: CASSIRPTGENSPLHF. The V and J genes are TRBV19 and TRBJ1-6; 8 positions match TRBD1. The CDR3 consists of 16 residues. Germline V gene data show CDR1 as LNHDA and CDR2 as SQIVND (reference sequence). The V gene end was trimmed by 3 bases and the J gene end by 7 bases; junction bases not matched to a gene: 8. Supplemented by reference TRBV19 and TRBJ1-6, the full variable domain reads DGGITQSPKYLFRKEGQNVTLSCEQNLNHDAMYWYRQDPGQGLRLIYYSQIVNDFQKGDIAEGYSVSREKKESFPLTVTSAQKNPTAFYLCASSIRPTGENSPLHFGNGTRLTVT.

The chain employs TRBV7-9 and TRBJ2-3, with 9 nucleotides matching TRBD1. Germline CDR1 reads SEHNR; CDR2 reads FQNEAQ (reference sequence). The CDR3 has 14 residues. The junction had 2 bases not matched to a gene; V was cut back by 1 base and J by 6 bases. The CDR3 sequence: CASSLDGQGDTQYF. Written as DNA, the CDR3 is TGTGCCAGCAGCTTAGACGGACAGGGGGATACGCAGTATTTT.